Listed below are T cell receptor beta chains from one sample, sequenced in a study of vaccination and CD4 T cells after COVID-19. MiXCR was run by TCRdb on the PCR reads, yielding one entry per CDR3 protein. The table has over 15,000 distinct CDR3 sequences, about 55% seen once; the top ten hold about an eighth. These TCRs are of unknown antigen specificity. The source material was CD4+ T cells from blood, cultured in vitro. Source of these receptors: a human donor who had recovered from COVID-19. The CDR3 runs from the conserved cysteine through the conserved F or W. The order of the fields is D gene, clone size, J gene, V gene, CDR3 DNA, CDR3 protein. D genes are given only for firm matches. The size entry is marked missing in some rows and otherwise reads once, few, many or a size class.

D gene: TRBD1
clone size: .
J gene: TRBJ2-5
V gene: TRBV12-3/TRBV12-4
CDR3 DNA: TGTGCCAGCAGTAGAGGACAGGGACCAGAGACCCAGTACTTC
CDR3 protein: CASSRGQGPETQYF

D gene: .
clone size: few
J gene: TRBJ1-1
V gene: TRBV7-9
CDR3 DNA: TGTGCCAGCAGCACAGATAGACAGGCGAGGCAAGCTTTCTTT
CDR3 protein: CASSTDRQARQAFF

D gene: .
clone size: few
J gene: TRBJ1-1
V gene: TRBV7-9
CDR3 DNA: TGTGCCAGCAGCCGCAGCCAGGGAAGTGCTTTCTTT
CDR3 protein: CASSRSQGSAFF

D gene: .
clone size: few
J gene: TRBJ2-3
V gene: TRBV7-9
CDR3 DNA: TGTGCCAGCAGCTTAGGATCGTCGGTAGATACGCAGTATTTT
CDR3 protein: CASSLGSSVDTQYF

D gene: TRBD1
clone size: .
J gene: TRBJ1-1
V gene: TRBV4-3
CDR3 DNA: TGCGCCAGCAGCCGACTGACAGGGTATCACACTGAAGCTTTCTTT
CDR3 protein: CASSRLTGYHTEAFF

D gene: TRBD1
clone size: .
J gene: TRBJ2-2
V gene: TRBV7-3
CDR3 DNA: TGTGCCAGCAGCTTAACAAACAGGGGATCCGGGGAGCTGTTTTTT
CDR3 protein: CASSLTNRGSGELFF

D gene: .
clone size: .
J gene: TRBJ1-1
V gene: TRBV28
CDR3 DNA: TGTGCCAGCAGTTTCGGGGGGTGGAACACTGAAGCTTTCTTT
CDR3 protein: CASSFGGWNTEAFF

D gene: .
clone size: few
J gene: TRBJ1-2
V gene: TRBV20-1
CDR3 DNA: TGCAGTGCCGGACCCAGGAGGTGGTATGGCTACACCTTC
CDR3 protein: CSAGPRRWYGYTF

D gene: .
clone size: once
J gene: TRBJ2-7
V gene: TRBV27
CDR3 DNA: TGTGCCAGCAGTTTAGATGGGACTCCAGCCTACGAGCAGTACTTC
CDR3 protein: CASSLDGTPAYEQYF

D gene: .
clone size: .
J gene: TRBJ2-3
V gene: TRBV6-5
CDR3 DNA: TGTGCCAGCAGTTACTCGTTAAGACCCGAATTTGATACGCAGTATTTT
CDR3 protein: CASSYSLRPEFDTQYF

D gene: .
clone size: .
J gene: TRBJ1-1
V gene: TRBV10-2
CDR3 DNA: TGCGCCAGCACTAGTAACACTGAAGCTTTCTTT
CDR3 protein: CASTSNTEAFF

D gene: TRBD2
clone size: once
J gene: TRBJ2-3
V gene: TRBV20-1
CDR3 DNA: TGCAGTGCTAGAGAAACTAGCGGGGGTACAGATACGCAGTATTTT
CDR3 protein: CSARETSGGTDTQYF

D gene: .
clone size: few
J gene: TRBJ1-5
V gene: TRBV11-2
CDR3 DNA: TGTGCCAGCAGCTTAGTCACCTGGACCAGCCAGCCCCAGCATTTT
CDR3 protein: CASSLVTWTSQPQHF

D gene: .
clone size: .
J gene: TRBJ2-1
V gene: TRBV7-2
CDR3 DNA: TGTGCCAGCAGCTTGGACCGGGACGGCTACAATGAGCAGTTCTTC
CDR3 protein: CASSLDRDGYNEQFF